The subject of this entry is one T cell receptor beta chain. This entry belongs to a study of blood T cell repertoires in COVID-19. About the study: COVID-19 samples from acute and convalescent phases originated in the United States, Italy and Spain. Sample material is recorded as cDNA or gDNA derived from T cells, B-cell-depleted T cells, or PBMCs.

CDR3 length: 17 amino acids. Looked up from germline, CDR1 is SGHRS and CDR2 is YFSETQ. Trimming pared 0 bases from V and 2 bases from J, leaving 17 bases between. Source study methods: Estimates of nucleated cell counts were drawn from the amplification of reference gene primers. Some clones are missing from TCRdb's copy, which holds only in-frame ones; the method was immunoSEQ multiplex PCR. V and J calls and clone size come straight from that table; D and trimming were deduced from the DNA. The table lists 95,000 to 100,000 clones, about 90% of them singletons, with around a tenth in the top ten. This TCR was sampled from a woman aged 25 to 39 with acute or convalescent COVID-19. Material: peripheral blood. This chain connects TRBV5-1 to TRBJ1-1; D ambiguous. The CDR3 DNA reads TGCGCCAGCAGCTTGGTCCGGGCGGGATGGGAAAACACTGAAGCTTTCTTT. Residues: CASSLVRAGWENTEAFF.